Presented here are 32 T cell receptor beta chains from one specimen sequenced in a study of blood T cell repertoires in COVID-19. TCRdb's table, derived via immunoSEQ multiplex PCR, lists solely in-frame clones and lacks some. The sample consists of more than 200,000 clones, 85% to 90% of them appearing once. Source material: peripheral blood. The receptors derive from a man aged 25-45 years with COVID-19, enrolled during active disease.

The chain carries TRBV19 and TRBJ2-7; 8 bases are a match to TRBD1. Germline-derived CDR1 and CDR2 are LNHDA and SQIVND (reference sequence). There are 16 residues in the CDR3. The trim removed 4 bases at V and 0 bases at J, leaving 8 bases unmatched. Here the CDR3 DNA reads TGTGCCAGTAGTAGTAGAGGGACAGGTGACTCCTACGAGCAGTACTTC. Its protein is CASSSRGTGDSYEQYF.

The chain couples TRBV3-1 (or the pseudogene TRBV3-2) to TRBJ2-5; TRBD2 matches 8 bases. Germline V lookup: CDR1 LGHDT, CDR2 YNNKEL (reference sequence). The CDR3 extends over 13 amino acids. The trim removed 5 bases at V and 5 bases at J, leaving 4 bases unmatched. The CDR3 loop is CASSSRGAETQYF. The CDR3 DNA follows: TGTGCCAGCAGCTCGCGGGGGGCGGAGACCCAGTACTTC.

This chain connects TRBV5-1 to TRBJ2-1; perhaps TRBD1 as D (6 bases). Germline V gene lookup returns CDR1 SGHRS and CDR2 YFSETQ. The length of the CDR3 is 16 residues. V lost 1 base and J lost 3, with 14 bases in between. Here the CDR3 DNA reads TGCGCCAGCAGCTTGAGGCAGGGGTTCTTCTACAATGAGCAGTTCTTC. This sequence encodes CASSLRQGFFYNEQFF.

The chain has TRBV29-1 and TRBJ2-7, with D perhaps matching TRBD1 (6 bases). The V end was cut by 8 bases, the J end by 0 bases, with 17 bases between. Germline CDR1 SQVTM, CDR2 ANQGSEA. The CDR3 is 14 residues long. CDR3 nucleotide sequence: TGCAGCTATACGGCCGGGACACACTCCTACGAGCAGTACTTC. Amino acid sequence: CSYTAGTHSYEQYF.

The DNA for the CDR3 is TGTGCCACCTCACGGGGAAACACTGAAGCTTTCTTT. Translated, it gives CATSRGNTEAFF. V gene TRBV13 combines with J gene TRBJ1-1; D uncertain. Germline CDR1 is PRHDT and CDR2 is FYEKMQ (reference sequence). Trimming pared 10 bases from V and 2 bases from J, leaving 11 bases between. The CDR3 contains 12 residues. Combining the CDR3 with reference TRBV13 and TRBJ1-1 gives the whole variable domain AAGVIQSPRHLIKEKRETATLKCYPIPRHDTVYWYQQGPGQDPQFLISFYEKMQSDKGSIPDRFSAQQFSDYHSELNMSSLELGDSALYFCATSRGNTEAFFGQGTRLTVV.

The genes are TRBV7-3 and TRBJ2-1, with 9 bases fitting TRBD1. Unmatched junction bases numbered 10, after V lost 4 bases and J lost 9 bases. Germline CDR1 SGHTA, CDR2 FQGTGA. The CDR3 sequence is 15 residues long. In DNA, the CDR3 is TGTGCCAGCAGCTCGGCACCGGGACAGGGATTTGAGCAGTTCTTC. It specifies CASSSAPGQGFEQFF.

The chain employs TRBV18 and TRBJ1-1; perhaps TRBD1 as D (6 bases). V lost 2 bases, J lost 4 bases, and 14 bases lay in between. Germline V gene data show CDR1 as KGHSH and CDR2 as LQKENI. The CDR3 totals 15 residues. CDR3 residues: CASSPRTGMGTEAFF. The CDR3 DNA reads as TGTGCCAGCTCACCAAGAACAGGGATGGGCACTGAAGCTTTCTTT.

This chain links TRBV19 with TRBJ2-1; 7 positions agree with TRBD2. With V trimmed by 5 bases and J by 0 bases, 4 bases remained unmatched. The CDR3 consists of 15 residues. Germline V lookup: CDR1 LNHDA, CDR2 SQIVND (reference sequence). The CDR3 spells CASSPAGNSYNEQFF. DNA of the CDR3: TGTGCCAGTAGTCCAGCGGGGAACTCCTACAATGAGCAGTTCTTC.

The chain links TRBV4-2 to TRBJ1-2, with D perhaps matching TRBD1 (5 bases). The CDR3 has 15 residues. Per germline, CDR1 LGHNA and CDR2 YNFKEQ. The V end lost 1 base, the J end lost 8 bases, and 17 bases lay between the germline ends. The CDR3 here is CASSQGLRVLEGYTF. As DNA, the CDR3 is TGTGCCAGCAGCCAAGGGCTCAGGGTCCTTGAGGGCTACACCTTC.

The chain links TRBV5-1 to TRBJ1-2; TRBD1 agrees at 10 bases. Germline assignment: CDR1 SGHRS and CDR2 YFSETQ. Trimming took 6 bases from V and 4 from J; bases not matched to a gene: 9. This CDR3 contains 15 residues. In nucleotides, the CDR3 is TGCGCCAGCAACCTCGGACAGGGGGTTAGCTATGGCTACACCTTC. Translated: CASNLGQGVSYGYTF.

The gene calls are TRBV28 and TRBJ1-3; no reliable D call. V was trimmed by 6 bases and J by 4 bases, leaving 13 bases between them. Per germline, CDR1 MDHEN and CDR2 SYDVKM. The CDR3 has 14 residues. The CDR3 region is CASRNADAGNTIYF. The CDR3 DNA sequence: TGTGCCAGCAGAAACGCGGATGCGGGAAACACCATATATTTT.

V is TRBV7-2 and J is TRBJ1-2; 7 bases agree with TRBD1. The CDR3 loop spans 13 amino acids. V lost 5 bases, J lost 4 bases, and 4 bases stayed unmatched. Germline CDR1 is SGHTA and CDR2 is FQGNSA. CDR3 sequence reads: CASSPDRAYGYTF. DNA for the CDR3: TGTGCCAGCAGCCCAGACAGGGCCTATGGCTACACCTTC. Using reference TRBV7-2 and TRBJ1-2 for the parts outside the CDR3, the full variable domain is GAGVSQSPSNKVTEKGKDVELRCDPISGHTALYWYRQSLGQGLEFLIYFQGNSAPDKSGLPSDRFSAERTGGSVSTLTIQRTQQEDSAVYLCASSPDRAYGYTFGSGTRLTVV.

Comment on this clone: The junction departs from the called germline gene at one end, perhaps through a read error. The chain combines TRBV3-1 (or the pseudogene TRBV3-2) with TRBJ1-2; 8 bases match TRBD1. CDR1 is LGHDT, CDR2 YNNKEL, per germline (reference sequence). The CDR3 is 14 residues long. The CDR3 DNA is TGTGCCAGCACCCAAGGTAGACAGGGGTACGGCTACACCTTC. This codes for CASTQGRQGYGYTF.

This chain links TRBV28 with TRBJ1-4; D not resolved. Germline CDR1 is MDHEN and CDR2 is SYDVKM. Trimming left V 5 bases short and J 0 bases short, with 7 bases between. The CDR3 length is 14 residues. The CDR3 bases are TGTGCCAGCAGTCCACCTACAACTAATGAAAAACTGTTTTTT. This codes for CASSPPTTNEKLFF.

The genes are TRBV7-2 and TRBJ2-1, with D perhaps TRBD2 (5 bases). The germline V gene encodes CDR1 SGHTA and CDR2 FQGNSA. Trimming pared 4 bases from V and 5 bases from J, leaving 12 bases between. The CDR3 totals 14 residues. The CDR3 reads CASSSRTGNNEQFF. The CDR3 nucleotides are TGTGCCAGCAGCTCTCGGACGGGAAACAATGAGCAGTTCTTC.

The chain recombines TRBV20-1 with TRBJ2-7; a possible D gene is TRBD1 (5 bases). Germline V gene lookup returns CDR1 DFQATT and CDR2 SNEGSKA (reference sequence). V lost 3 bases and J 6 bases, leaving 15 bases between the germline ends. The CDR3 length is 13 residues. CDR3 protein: CSASFIRRGEQYF. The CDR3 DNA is TGCAGTGCTAGTTTTATTCGAAGGGGCGAGCAGTACTTC.

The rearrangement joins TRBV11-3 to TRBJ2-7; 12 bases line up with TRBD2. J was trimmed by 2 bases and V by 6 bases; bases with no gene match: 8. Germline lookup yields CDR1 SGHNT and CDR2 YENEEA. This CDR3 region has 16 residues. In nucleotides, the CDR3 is TGTGCCAGCAGACTAGCGGGGGGCCCCCGGGCCTACGAGCAGTACTTC. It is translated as CASRLAGGPRAYEQYF.

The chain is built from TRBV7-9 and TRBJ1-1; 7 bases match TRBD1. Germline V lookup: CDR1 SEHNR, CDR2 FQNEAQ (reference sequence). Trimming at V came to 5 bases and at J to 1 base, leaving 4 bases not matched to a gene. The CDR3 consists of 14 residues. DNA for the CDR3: TGTGCCAGCAGCCGCGGGACAGCGAACACTGAAGCTTTCTTT. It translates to CASSRGTANTEAFF. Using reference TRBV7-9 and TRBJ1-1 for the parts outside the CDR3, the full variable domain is DTGVSQNPRHKITKRGQNVTFRCDPISEHNRLYWYRQTLGQGPEFLTYFQNEAQLEKSRLLSDRFSAERPKGSFSTLEIQRTEQGDSAMYLCASSRGTANTEAFFGQGTRLTVV.

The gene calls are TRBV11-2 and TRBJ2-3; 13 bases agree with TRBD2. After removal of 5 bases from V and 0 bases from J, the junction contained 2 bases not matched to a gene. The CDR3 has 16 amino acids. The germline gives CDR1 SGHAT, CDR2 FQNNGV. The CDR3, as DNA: TGTGCCAGCAGCGTGGGACTAGCGGGAAGCACAGATACGCAGTATTTT. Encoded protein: CASSVGLAGSTDTQYF.

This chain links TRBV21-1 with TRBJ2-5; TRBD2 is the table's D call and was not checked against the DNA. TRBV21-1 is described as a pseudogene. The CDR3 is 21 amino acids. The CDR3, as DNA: TGTGCCAGCAGCAAAGCGCCATCCCGTGGAGCGGGGGCCCCGTACCAAGAGACCCAGTACTTC. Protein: CASSKAPSRGAGAPYQETQYF.

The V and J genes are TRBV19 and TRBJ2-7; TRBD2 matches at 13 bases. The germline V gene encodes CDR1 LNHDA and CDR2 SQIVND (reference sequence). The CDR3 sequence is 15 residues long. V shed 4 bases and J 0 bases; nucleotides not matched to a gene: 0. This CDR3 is CASSRTSGGSYEQYF. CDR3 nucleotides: TGTGCCAGTAGTAGGACTAGCGGGGGCTCCTACGAGCAGTACTTC.

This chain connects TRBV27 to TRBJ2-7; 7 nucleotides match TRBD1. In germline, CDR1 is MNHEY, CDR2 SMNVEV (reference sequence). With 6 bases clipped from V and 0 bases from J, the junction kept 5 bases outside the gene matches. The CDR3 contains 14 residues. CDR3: CASRFGTASYEQYF. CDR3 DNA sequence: TGTGCCAGCAGATTTGGGACAGCCTCCTACGAGCAGTACTTC.

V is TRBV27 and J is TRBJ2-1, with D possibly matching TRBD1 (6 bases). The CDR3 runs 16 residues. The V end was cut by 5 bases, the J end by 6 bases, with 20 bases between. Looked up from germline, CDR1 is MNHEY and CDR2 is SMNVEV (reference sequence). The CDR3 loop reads CASSMRPGHLSNEQFF. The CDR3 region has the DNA TGTGCCAGCAGTATGCGTCCGGGACACCTATCCAATGAGCAGTTCTTC.

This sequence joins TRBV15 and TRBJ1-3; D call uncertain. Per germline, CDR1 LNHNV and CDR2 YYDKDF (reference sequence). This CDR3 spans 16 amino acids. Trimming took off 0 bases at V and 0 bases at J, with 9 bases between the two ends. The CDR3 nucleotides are TGTGCCACCAGCAGAGATCGTATGAGCTCTGGAAACACCATATATTTT. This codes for CATSRDRMSSGNTIYF.

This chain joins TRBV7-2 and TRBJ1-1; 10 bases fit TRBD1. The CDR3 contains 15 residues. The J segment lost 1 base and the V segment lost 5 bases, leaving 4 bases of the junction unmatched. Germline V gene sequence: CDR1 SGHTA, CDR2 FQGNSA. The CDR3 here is CASSQGQGRNTEAFF. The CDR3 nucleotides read TGTGCCAGCAGCCAGGGACAGGGGCGGAACACTGAAGCTTTCTTT.

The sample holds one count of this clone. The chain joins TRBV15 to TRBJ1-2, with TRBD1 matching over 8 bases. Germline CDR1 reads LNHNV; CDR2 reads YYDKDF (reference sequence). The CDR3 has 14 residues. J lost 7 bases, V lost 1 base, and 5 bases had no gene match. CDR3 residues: CATSRAQGTGGYTF. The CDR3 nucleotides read TGTGCCACCAGCAGAGCCCAGGGGACAGGTGGCTACACCTTC.

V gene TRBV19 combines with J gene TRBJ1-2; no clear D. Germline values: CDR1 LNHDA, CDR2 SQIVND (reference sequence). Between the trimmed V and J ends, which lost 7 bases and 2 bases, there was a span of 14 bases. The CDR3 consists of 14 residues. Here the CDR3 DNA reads TGTGCCAGTATCGCTGCGGGCAGAAACTATGGCTACACCTTC. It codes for CASIAAGRNYGYTF.

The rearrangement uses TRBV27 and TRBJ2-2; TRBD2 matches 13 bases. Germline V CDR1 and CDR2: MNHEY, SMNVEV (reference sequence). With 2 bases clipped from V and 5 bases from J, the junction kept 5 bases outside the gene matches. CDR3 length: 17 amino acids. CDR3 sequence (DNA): TGTGCCAGCAGTTTAGTGGGACTAGCGGGGCGAACCGGGGAGCTGTTTTTT. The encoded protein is CASSLVGLAGRTGELFF.

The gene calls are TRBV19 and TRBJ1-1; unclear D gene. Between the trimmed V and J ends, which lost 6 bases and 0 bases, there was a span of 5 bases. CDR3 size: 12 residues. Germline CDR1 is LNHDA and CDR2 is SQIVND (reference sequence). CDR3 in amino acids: CASRRVNTEAFF. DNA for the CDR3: TGTGCCAGTAGGCGGGTGAACACTGAAGCTTTCTTT.

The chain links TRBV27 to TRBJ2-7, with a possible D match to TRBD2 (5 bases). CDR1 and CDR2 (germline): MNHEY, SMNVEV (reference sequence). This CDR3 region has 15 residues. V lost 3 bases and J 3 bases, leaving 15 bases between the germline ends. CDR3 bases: TGTGCCAGCAGTTTGGGTCGCGGGCACGGCTACGAGCAGTACTTC. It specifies CASSLGRGHGYEQYF.

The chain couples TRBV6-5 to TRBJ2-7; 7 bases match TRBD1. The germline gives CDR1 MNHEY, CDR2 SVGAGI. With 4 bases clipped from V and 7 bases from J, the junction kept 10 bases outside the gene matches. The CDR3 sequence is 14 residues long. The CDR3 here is CASSSPRQGGEQYF. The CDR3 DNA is TGTGCCAGCAGTTCTCCTCGACAGGGTGGGGAGCAGTACTTC.

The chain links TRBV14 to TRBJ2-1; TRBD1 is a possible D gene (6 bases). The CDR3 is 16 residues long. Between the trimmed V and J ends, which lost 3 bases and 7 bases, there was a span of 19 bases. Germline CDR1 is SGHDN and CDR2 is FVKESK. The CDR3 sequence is CASSHIWDTSWNEQFF. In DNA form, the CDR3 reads TGTGCCAGCAGCCATATCTGGGACACATCATGGAATGAGCAGTTCTTC.